The next 6 T cell receptor beta chains were all read from a single sample in a study of blood T cells in healthy people across ages (dated by TCRdb to between 2014 and 2016). Library preparation was by 5' RACE. Instrument used: Illumina HiSeq 2500. The second PCR ran for about 6 to 12 cycles and used a J-beta primer mix along with a sample-barcoded 5' primer. TCRdb redid the processing of the public reads, applying fastp at Q25 and MiXCR, and retained in-frame beta chains. Identical CDR3 protein sequences are pooled into one entry, listed with their most common genes and DNA. This sample lists under 1,100,000 distinct CDR3 sequences; approximately 26% were detected once. The ten largest clones add up to about 0.69% of the sample. These same data were also listed under a study on T cells of mothers and their children.

What was sequenced was blood. These receptors all come from a girl aged 2 to 10 in good health.

Only a few counts were recorded for this clonotype. J is TRBJ1-2 and V is TRBV29-1, with no clear D. The CDR3 loop spans 12 amino acids. CDR1 and CDR2 from the germline V gene are SQVTM and ANQGSEA. Trimming pared 0 bases from V and 2 bases from J, leaving 4 bases between. This CDR3 is CSVEEGNYGYTF. CDR3 in DNA: TGCAGCGTTGAAGAAGGGAACTATGGCTACACCTTC. The full variable domain, rest sourced from reference TRBV29-1 and TRBJ1-2, is SAVISQKPSRDICQRGTSLTIQCQVDSQVTMMFWYRQQPGQSLTLIATANQGSEATYESGFVIDKFPISRPNLTFSTLTVSNMSPEDSSIYLCSVEEGNYGYTFGSGTRLTVV.

The rearrangement uses TRBV12-3 or TRBV12-4 and TRBJ2-5; no reliable D call. The DNA end favors TRBJ2-7, so the J call may be wrong. The CDR3 has 12 residues. CDR3 sequence reads: CASSFVRYEQYF. Written as DNA, the CDR3 is TGTGCCAGCAGTTTCGTGCGTTACGAGCAGTACTTC.

Concerning this clonotype itself: At one end, the junction sequence differs from germline, possibly due to a read error. J is TRBJ2-3 and V is TRBV7-9; D gene uncertain. CDR3 length: 14 residues. Germline loops: CDR1 SEHNR, CDR2 FQNEAQ (reference sequence). The CDR3 DNA reads TGTGCCCGCAGCCCGATGACTAGCACAGATACGCAGTATTTT. This sequence encodes CARSPMTSTDTQYF.

The V gene is TRBV28, the J gene TRBJ1-5; D gene uncertain. CDR1 is MDHEN and CDR2 is SYDVKM in the germline V gene. The germline V and J ends were trimmed by 3 bases and 2 bases, with 11 bases remaining between them. The CDR3 loop spans 15 amino acids. The CDR3 here is CASSFPREGNQPQHF. CDR3 DNA: TGTGCCAGCAGTTTCCCCAGAGAGGGCAATCAGCCCCAGCATTTT.

This sequence joins TRBV6-1 and TRBJ2-1; maybe TRBD2 (5 bases). The CDR3 loop spans 12 amino acids. Trimming took 9 bases from V and 8 from J, leaving 14 bases between them. Germline lookup yields CDR1 MNHNS and CDR2 SASEGT. CDR3 sequence (DNA): TGTGCCAGTAATTCGAGGGCGGATGAGCAGTTCTTC. This encodes CASNSRADEQFF.

The CDR3 nucleotides read TGTGCCACCAGCCGGGACACCTATTACAATGAGCAGTTCTTC. As protein: CATSRDTYYNEQFF. The V and J genes are TRBV24-1 and TRBJ2-1, with D possibly TRBD1 on 6 matching bases. Per the germline V gene, CDR1 is KGHDR and CDR2 is SFDVKD. Trimming cost V 7 bases and J 4 bases, with 13 bases left between them. CDR3 length: 14 amino acids.